These 15 T cell receptor beta chains originate from one sample sequenced in a study of a mutant IDH1 vaccine in newly diagnosed glioma. The antigens of these receptors remain unknown. This table comes from immunoSEQ multiplex PCR, and its TCRdb copy is limited to in-frame clones, with some not included. The top ten hold roughly 0.57% of the sample, which has around 100,000 clones, 90% seen once. Regarding time point: week 11, during vaccination. Topical imiquimod was applied with each vaccine dose, which held 300 ug of mutant IDH1 20-mer peptide. Specimen: PBMCs, collected from a glioma patient whose treatment included an IDH1 peptide vaccine. These receptors were collected from a woman aged 45-65 years with glioma.

This CDR3 reads CASSLSQGYTEAFF. In DNA form, the CDR3 reads TGCGCCAGCAGCTTGTCACAAGGGTACACTGAAGCTTTCTTT. This sequence joins TRBV5-1 and TRBJ1-1; unclear D gene. The V gene's germline CDR1 is SGHRS and CDR2 YFSETQ. The ends were cut back, 1 base at V and 3 bases at J, with 10 bases in the middle. This CDR3 contains 14 residues.

CDR3 sequence reads: CASSLADYSYNEQFF. The CDR3 DNA reads TGTGCCAGCAGCTTAGCCGACTACTCCTACAATGAGCAGTTCTTC. The chain has TRBV11-3 and TRBJ2-1, with a weak D call TRBD2 (5 bases). V was shortened by 1 base and J by 0 bases, with 7 bases between the two germline ends. Germline CDR1 SGHNT, CDR2 YENEEA. There are 15 residues in the CDR3.

This clone has only one observation. This chain uses TRBV6-1 with TRBJ2-5; 9 nucleotides agree with TRBD1. The CDR3 length is 16 residues. Germline-derived CDR1 and CDR2 are MNHNS and SASEGT. The J segment lost 5 bases and the V segment lost 3 bases, leaving 10 bases of the junction unmatched. CDR3: CASSDAGTGRVETQYF. CDR3 in DNA: TGTGCCAGCAGTGATGCGGGGACAGGGCGAGTGGAGACCCAGTACTTC.

The rearrangement joins TRBV29-1 to TRBJ1-2; TRBD1 might be the D (5 bases). CDR1 and CDR2 from the germline V gene are SQVTM and ANQGSEA. The CDR3 runs 15 residues. Trimming pared 5 bases from V and 4 bases from J, leaving 20 bases between. The CDR3 reads CSVPGGRGSAYGYTF. The DNA of the CDR3 is TGCAGCGTTCCCGGGGGGAGGGGCTCGGCCTATGGCTACACCTTC.

This clone was observed a handful of times. The gene calls are TRBV29-1 and TRBJ2-5; tentatively, D is TRBD1 (6 bases). CDR1 is SQVTM and CDR2 is ANQGSEA in the germline V gene. This CDR3 comprises 11 residues. CDR3 coding DNA: TGCACAGGGGCTGTGAGAGAGACCCAGTACTTC. It is translated as CTGAVRETQYF.

This clone has just one count. The gene calls are TRBV29-1 and TRBJ2-1; D call uncertain. V lost 2 bases, J lost 3 bases, and 14 bases lay in between. From germline, CDR1 is SQVTM and CDR2 ANQGSEA. The CDR3 has 15 amino acids. The CDR3 DNA follows: TGCAGCGTTGAATGGGCGGAGACGAACTACAATGAGCAGTTCTTC. Its protein product is CSVEWAETNYNEQFF.

The J gene is TRBJ1-2, the V gene TRBV7-8; 8 bases fit TRBD1. Germline CDR1 reads SGHVS; CDR2 reads FQNEAQ. The CDR3 length is 18 residues. J lost 3 bases, V lost 0 bases, and 12 bases had no gene match. CDR3 DNA: TGTGCCAGCAGCTTAGCGAGGTTTACAGGGGGTCGCGACTATGGCTACACCTTC. Protein: CASSLARFTGGRDYGYTF. The variable domain in full, with the rest retrieved from reference TRBV7-8 and TRBJ1-2, is GAGVSQSPRYKVAKRGQDVALRCDPISGHVSLFWYQQALGQGPEFLTYFQNEAQLDKSGLPSDRFFAERPEGSVSTLKIQRTQQEDSAVYLCASSLARFTGGRDYGYTFGSGTRLTVV.

This chain connects TRBV5-1 to TRBJ1-1; 8 bases are a match to TRBD1. The CDR3 is 18 residues long. J lost 3 bases, V lost 0 bases, and 13 bases had no gene match. Per germline, CDR1 SGHRS and CDR2 YFSETQ. CDR3 DNA sequence: TGCGCCAGCAGCTTGGTCGGGGCAGGGGGCCTCTCGGACACTGAAGCTTTCTTT. Translation gives CASSLVGAGGLSDTEAFF.

This chain links TRBV6-5 with TRBJ1-4, with a weak D call TRBD1 (5 bases). This CDR3 region has 12 residues. In germline, CDR1 is MNHEY, CDR2 SVGAGI. Trimming took off 6 bases at V and 3 bases at J, with 5 bases between the two ends. The CDR3 region has the DNA TGTGCCAGCAGGACAGCTAATGAAAAACTGTTTTTT. As protein: CASRTANEKLFF.

The rearrangement uses TRBV7-9 and TRBJ1-1; D ambiguous. Germline CDR1 is SEHNR and CDR2 is FQNEAQ (reference sequence). The CDR3 spans 15 residues. Trimming stripped 6 bases from V and 3 bases from J, with 17 bases between. CDR3 loop: CASSLTPQRHTEAFF. The CDR3 DNA reads as TGTGCCAGCAGTTTAACACCTCAGAGACACACTGAAGCTTTCTTT. Based on the CDR3 plus reference TRBV7-9 and TRBJ1-1, the full variable domain is DTGVSQNPRHKITKRGQNVTFRCDPISEHNRLYWYRQTLGQGPEFLTYFQNEAQLEKSRLLSDRFSAERPKGSFSTLEIQRTEQGDSAMYLCASSLTPQRHTEAFFGQGTRLTVV.

The CDR3 protein is CASSSLGQGSNQPQHF. The DNA for the CDR3 is TGTGCCAGCAGTTCGCTGGGACAGGGTAGCAATCAGCCCCAGCATTTT. The V call is TRBV28, the J call TRBJ1-5; 9 bases are a match to TRBD1. This CDR3 comprises 16 residues. Germline CDR1 MDHEN, CDR2 SYDVKM. J lost 0 bases, V lost 4 bases, and 4 bases had no gene match.

This clone appeared a single time. CDR3 in DNA: TGTGCCAGCAGTGCGGGCTCGACAGGGGGCTCTGAAGCTTTCTTT. As protein: CASSAGSTGGSEAFF. The V gene is TRBV6-1, the J gene TRBJ1-1; 10 bases line up with TRBD1. V shed 4 bases, J shed 6 bases, and the junction held 8 bases outside the gene matches. The germline V gene encodes CDR1 MNHNS and CDR2 SASEGT. The CDR3 spans 15 residues.

This chain joins TRBV20-1 and TRBJ1-1; no firm D call. Trimming stripped 7 bases from V and 7 bases from J, with 10 bases between. CDR3 size: 10 residues. Germline lookup yields CDR1 DFQATT and CDR2 SNEGSKA (reference sequence). The CDR3 DNA follows: TGCAGTGGTAACGGCGTTGAAGCTTTCTTT. Protein: CSGNGVEAFF.

V gene TRBV5-6 combines with J gene TRBJ2-7, with TRBD1 as a possible D gene (5 bases). CDR1 is SGHDT, CDR2 YYEEEE, per germline. The length of the CDR3 is 15 residues. Trimming pared 5 bases from V and 2 bases from J, leaving 17 bases between. DNA of the CDR3: TGTGCCAGCAGTTCCTCCAGGGTCCCTACCTACGAGCAGTACTTC. It is translated as CASSSSRVPTYEQYF.

This clone was found once. The V call is TRBV4-2, the J call TRBJ2-7; D may be TRBD2 (6 bases). With 0 bases removed from V and 0 bases from J, the gap between germline ends came to 18 bases. This CDR3 region has 18 residues. CDR1 LGHNA and CDR2 YNFKEQ come from the germline V gene. CDR3 in DNA: TGTGCCAGCAGCCAAGATCCTCCCGGGGGTCCCTCCTCCTACGAGCAGTACTTC. Residues: CASSQDPPGGPSSYEQYF.